The 30 T cell receptor beta chains listed next were all sequenced from one sample in a study of T-cell memory formation after mild COVID-19. TCRdb reprocessed the 5' RACE reads with MiXCR, giving one entry per CDR3 protein. The repertoire has around 300,000 distinct CDR3 sequences, just under 20% of them found once; the top ten carry 21%. The sequencing sample was made of PBMCs or a T cell subset sorted from them (not recorded which). The receptors stem from a man younger than 35 who had mild COVID-19 (a few samples of this study predate the infection). Cell type and time point are not known.

The V call is TRBV7-2, the J call TRBJ2-3; no definite D call. This CDR3 is 14 amino acids long. Trimming shortened V by 0 bases and J by 1 base, and 5 bases separated the two germline ends. CDR1 and CDR2 (germline): SGHTA, FQGNSA. The chain's CDR3 is CASSLALRTDTQYF. The CDR3 bases are TGTGCCAGCAGCTTAGCCCTTCGCACAGATACGCAGTATTTT. The full variable domain, its missing parts supplied by reference TRBV7-2 and TRBJ2-3, is GAGVSQSPSNKVTEKGKDVELRCDPISGHTALYWYRQSLGQGLEFLIYFQGNSAPDKSGLPSDRFSAERTGGSVSTLTIQRTQQEDSAVYLCASSLALRTDTQYFGPGTRLTVL.

This clonotype showed up just a few times. The chain couples TRBV9 to TRBJ1-1; the D is unclear. The germline CDR1 and CDR2 sequences are SGDLS and YYNGEE. This CDR3 has 13 amino acids. Trimming stripped 3 bases from V and 8 bases from J, with 14 bases between. CDR3 DNA: TGTGCCAGCAGCGACAGTGTTTATGGCGAAGCTTTCTTT. Translated, it gives CASSDSVYGEAFF.

The rearrangement joins TRBV29-1 to TRBJ2-2, with 7 bases aligning to TRBD2. Germline V lookup: CDR1 SQVTM, CDR2 ANQGSEA. V trimming: 3 bases; J trimming: 4 bases; junction bases outside the gene matches: 11. This CDR3 spans 16 amino acids. For the CDR3, the DNA is TGCAGCGTTGACCTGGGGGGGAATCGGGGCACCGGGGAGCTGTTTTTT. Amino acids: CSVDLGGNRGTGELFF.

There are a few counts of this clonotype. The V call is TRBV5-1, the J call TRBJ1-1, with 10 bases lining up with TRBD1. The germline CDR1 and CDR2 sequences are SGHRS and YFSETQ. Trimming removed 4 bases from V and 0 bases from J; junction bases left unmatched: 9. The CDR3 covers 17 residues. CDR3 sequence: CASSLADRGFVNTEAFF. For the CDR3, the DNA is TGCGCCAGCAGCCTGGCGGACAGGGGGTTCGTGAACACTGAAGCTTTCTTT.

V and J are TRBV11-2 and TRBJ2-1; 10 nucleotides match TRBD2. Trimming at V came to 5 bases and at J to 8 bases, leaving 9 bases not matched to a gene. The CDR3 is 15 residues long. Germline V gene lookup returns CDR1 SGHAT and CDR2 FQNNGV. CDR3 in DNA: TGTGCCAGCAGCGTGCGGCTAGCGGGGGACGATGAGCAGTTCTTC. This codes for CASSVRLAGDDEQFF.

The CDR3, as DNA: TGTGCCAGTAGACCCCAGCGGGGGAGCTCCTACAATGAGCAGTTCTTC. It yields the protein CASRPQRGSSYNEQFF. The chain couples TRBV19 to TRBJ2-1; 8 bases are shared with TRBD2. The CDR3 runs to 16 residues. Trimming removed 6 bases from V and 0 bases from J; junction bases left unmatched: 7. The germline V gene encodes CDR1 LNHDA and CDR2 SQIVND (reference sequence). Full variable domain (missing parts from reference TRBV19 and TRBJ2-1): DGGITQSPKYLFRKEGQNVTLSCEQNLNHDAMYWYRQDPGQGLRLIYYSQIVNDFQKGDIAEGYSVSREKKESFPLTVTSAQKNPTAFYLCASRPQRGSSYNEQFFGPGTRLTVL.

The V and J genes are TRBV24-1 and TRBJ2-5, with a tentative D call TRBD2 (5 bases). The V end lost 3 bases, the J end lost 3 bases, and 10 bases lay between the germline ends. CDR1 and CDR2 (germline): KGHDR, SFDVKD. CDR3 size: 14 residues. CDR3 bases: TGTGCCACCAGTGATCGGGCCGGGGAAGAGACCCAGTACTTC. The encoded protein is CATSDRAGEETQYF.

Only a few counts were recorded for this clonotype. The rearrangement uses TRBV5-1 and TRBJ2-1; the D is unclear. V shed 2 bases and J shed 5 bases, with 8 bases lying between them. Germline V gene lookup returns CDR1 SGHRS and CDR2 YFSETQ. The CDR3 totals 13 residues. For the CDR3, the DNA is TGCGCCAGCAGCTTACGAGACAACAATGAGCAGTTCTTC. This encodes CASSLRDNNEQFF. The variable domain in full, with the rest retrieved from reference TRBV5-1 and TRBJ2-1, is KAGVTQTPRYLIKTRGQQVTLSCSPISGHRSVSWYQQTPGQGLQFLFEYFSETQRNKGNFPGRFSGRQFSNSRSEMNVSTLELGDSALYLCASSLRDNNEQFFGPGTRLTVL.

The chain combines TRBV6-5 with TRBJ2-1; weak D call: TRBD1 (5 bases). Germline V gene lookup returns CDR1 MNHEY and CDR2 SVGAGI. Trimming shortened V by 0 bases and J by 4 bases, and 13 bases separated the two germline ends. This CDR3 spans 16 amino acids. The CDR3 protein is CASSYSTSGRYNEQFF. The CDR3, as DNA: TGTGCCAGCAGTTACTCGACTTCAGGGCGATACAATGAGCAGTTCTTC.

Turning to this clonotype: It may be a read error: a sequence one base away is much more abundant. This rearrangement joins TRBV7-3 to TRBJ2-2; D perhaps matches TRBD1 (6 bases). Trimming cost V 0 bases and J 1 base, with 6 bases left between them. The CDR3 consists of 15 residues. The germline CDR1 and CDR2 sequences are SGHTA and FQGTGA. CDR3 DNA: TGTGCCAGCAGCTTAACGGGACAGAACACCGGGGAGCTGTTTTTT. Its translation: CASSLTGQNTGELFF.

The rearrangement joins TRBV5-4 to TRBJ2-6; TRBD1 might be the D (6 bases). The CDR3 consists of 18 residues. Trimming stripped 4 bases from V and 0 bases from J, with 17 bases between. Per the germline V gene, CDR1 is SGHNT and CDR2 is YYREEE (reference sequence). The CDR3 reads CASSRAEQGSSGANVLTF. CDR3 coding DNA: TGTGCCAGCAGCCGCGCGGAACAGGGTTCCTCTGGGGCCAACGTCCTGACTTTC.

This chain joins TRBV4-1 and TRBJ2-1, with TRBD2 matching 8 bases. The germline V gene encodes CDR1 MGHRA and CDR2 YSYEKL. After removal of 3 bases from V and 4 bases from J, the junction contained 8 bases not matched to a gene. This CDR3 region has 16 residues. In nucleotides, the CDR3 is TGCGCCAGCAGCCAGCTTATGGCGGGGGGTTACAATGAGCAGTTCTTC. It translates to CASSQLMAGGYNEQFF.

This clonotype turned up a few times. V and J are TRBV5-1 and TRBJ1-1; TRBD1 matches at 8 bases. V lost 2 bases to trimming and J lost 3 bases; unmatched junction nucleotides: 3. The CDR3 totals 14 residues. CDR1 is SGHRS, CDR2 YFSETQ, per germline. Here the CDR3 DNA reads TGCGCCAGCAGCTTACAGGGGGGGTACACTGAAGCTTTCTTT. Its translation: CASSLQGGYTEAFF.

This clonotype occurred a few times. The rearrangement uses TRBV5-1 and TRBJ1-5; 7 nucleotides match TRBD1. Germline CDR1 is SGHRS and CDR2 is YFSETQ. The junction had 5 bases not matched to a gene; V was cut back by 1 base and J by 4 bases. The CDR3 is 15 residues long. The CDR3: CASSLLGGGNQPQHF. CDR3 in DNA: TGCGCCAGCAGCTTGTTAGGGGGCGGGAATCAGCCCCAGCATTTT.

This clonotype was found a few times. V and J are TRBV11-2 and TRBJ2-2; 7 nucleotides match TRBD1. Trimming at V came to 3 bases and at J to 0 bases, leaving 1 base not matched to a gene. The V gene's germline CDR1 is SGHAT and CDR2 FQNNGV. This CDR3 spans 15 amino acids. The CDR3 DNA is TGTGCCAGCAGCTTGGACAGGTCGAACACCGGGGAGCTGTTTTTT. Its protein product is CASSLDRSNTGELFF.

In the case of this clonotype: This sequence may be a read error, since a much larger clone differs from it by one base. The CDR3 DNA sequence: TGTGCCAGCAGGGGGGTCACAGATACGCAGTATTTT. Translated: CASRGVTDTQYF. This chain joins TRBV2 and TRBJ2-3; tentatively, D is TRBD1 or TRBD2 (5 bases each). V lost 6 bases to trimming and J lost 2 bases, with 6 bases between them. The CDR3 is 12 amino acids. The germline V gene encodes CDR1 SNHLY and CDR2 FYNNEI.

This clonotype was seen a handful of times. The chain has TRBV20-1 and TRBJ2-3; 12 positions agree with TRBD2. Per germline, CDR1 DFQATT and CDR2 SNEGSKA (reference sequence). This CDR3 is built from 18 residues. V dropped 1 base and J dropped 0; count of bases not matched to a gene: 8. CDR3 residues: CSARVSSGGAGSTDTQYF. The CDR3 bases are TGCAGTGCTAGAGTCTCTAGCGGGGGGGCGGGGAGCACAGATACGCAGTATTTT.

The chain has TRBV30 and TRBJ1-4; D is unresolved. In germline, CDR1 is GTSNPN, CDR2 SVGIG (reference sequence). The CDR3 contains 12 residues. V lost 2 bases to trimming and J lost 6 bases, with 7 bases between them. The CDR3 reads CAWSFWDEKLFF. The CDR3 region has the DNA TGTGCCTGGAGTTTTTGGGATGAAAAACTGTTTTTT.

This clonotype appeared a few times. V and J are TRBV6-6 and TRBJ2-2; D gene uncertain. Germline CDR1 and CDR2: MNHNY and SVGAGI (reference sequence). CDR3 size: 16 residues. V was cut by 0 bases and J by 0 bases, with 8 bases left in between. CDR3 residues: CASSYSRAPNTGELFF. The CDR3 nucleotides are TGTGCCAGCAGTTACTCCCGGGCCCCGAACACCGGGGAGCTGTTTTTT.

The sample holds a few counts of this clonotype. The rearrangement joins TRBV5-1 to TRBJ2-7; the D gene could be TRBD1 or TRBD2 (5 bases each). Looked up from germline, CDR1 is SGHRS and CDR2 is YFSETQ. This CDR3 contains 13 residues. V lost 0 bases to trimming and J lost 8 bases, with 12 bases between them. The CDR3 sequence: CASSLAGASKQYV. CDR3 in DNA: TGCGCCAGCAGCTTGGCCGGGGCATCCAAGCAGTACGTC.

The chain has TRBV7-9 and TRBJ2-3; perhaps TRBD2 as D (5 bases). The CDR3 extends over 19 amino acids. Germline V gives CDR1 SEHNR, CDR2 FQNEAQ (reference sequence). Trimming cost V 0 bases and J 2 bases, with 21 bases left between them. In DNA, the CDR3 is TGTGCCAGCAGCTTAGCTCTAACTGATTGGTCGGGGATCACAGATACGCAGTATTTT. Protein sequence: CASSLALTDWSGITDTQYF.

As for this clonotype: It may be a read error: a sequence one base away is much more abundant. This chain connects TRBV24-1 to TRBJ1-3; D uncertain. The ends were cut back, 6 bases at V and 1 base at J, with 0 bases in the middle. Germline values: CDR1 KGHDR, CDR2 SFDVKD. This CDR3 has 11 amino acids. CDR3 nucleotide sequence: TGTGCCACCAGTTCTGGAAACACCATATATTTT. Its protein product is CATSSGNTIYF.

The V call is TRBV7-2, the J call TRBJ2-1; D not resolved. Germline CDR1 is SGHTA and CDR2 is FQGNSA. CDR3 length: 12 amino acids. V gave up 1 base and J gave up 6 bases, with 4 bases separating them. CDR3 protein: CASSLDFNEQFF. The CDR3 DNA is TGTGCCAGCAGCTTAGACTTCAATGAGCAGTTCTTC.

The sample holds a few counts of this clonotype. The chain combines TRBV18 with TRBJ2-5, with 11 bases identical to TRBD1. Per germline, CDR1 KGHSH and CDR2 LQKENI. The CDR3 sequence is 17 residues long. Trimming cost V 0 bases and J 5 bases; bases outside gene matches: 8. The DNA of the CDR3 is TGTGCCAGCTCACCACCCGGACAGGGGGCTTTGTTCGAGACCCAGTACTTC. Translating gives CASSPPGQGALFETQYF.

This clonotype occurred a few times. This chain connects TRBV7-9 to TRBJ2-5, with no clear D. The germline V gene has CDR1 SEHNR and CDR2 FQNEAQ (reference sequence). The CDR3 spans 13 residues. V dropped 5 bases and J dropped 5 bases, with 12 bases sitting between them. The CDR3 loop is CASSPYLEETQYF. The CDR3 DNA follows: TGTGCCAGCAGCCCATACTTGGAGGAGACCCAGTACTTC.

This chain connects TRBV5-1 to TRBJ2-3; the D gene is possibly TRBD1 (5 bases). The CDR3 is 15 residues long. Germline values: CDR1 SGHRS, CDR2 YFSETQ. Between the trimmed V and J ends, which lost 3 bases and 1 base, there was a span of 12 bases. CDR3 region: CASSSRLTGTDTQYF. The CDR3 DNA reads as TGCGCCAGCAGCTCCCGGTTGACAGGCACAGATACGCAGTATTTT.

This clonotype was picked up a small number of times. The rearrangement links TRBV20-1 to TRBJ2-3; 13 bases fit TRBD2. The length of the CDR3 is 18 residues. V was clipped by 3 bases and J by 6 bases; unmatched bases: 15. From germline, CDR1 is DFQATT and CDR2 SNEGSKA (reference sequence). The CDR3 reads CSASPPGPGLAGLDTQYF. The DNA for the CDR3 is TGCAGTGCTAGCCCCCCTGGCCCGGGACTAGCGGGACTGGATACGCAGTATTTT.

The chain joins TRBV7-8 to TRBJ2-1, with D perhaps matching TRBD1 or TRBD2 (5 bases each). Trimming removed 4 bases at V and 4 bases at J, with 14 bases between. The CDR3 has 15 residues. Germline V lookup: CDR1 SGHVS, CDR2 FQNEAQ. The CDR3 coding sequence is TGTGCCAGCAGCTCCGGGGTGGGGGATTACAATGAGCAGTTCTTC. It is translated as CASSSGVGDYNEQFF.

This clonotype was observed a handful of times. CDR3 protein: CASSPGQGRGNTIYF. CDR3 in DNA: TGTGCCAGCAGCCCGGGACAGGGCCGGGGAAACACCATATATTTT. The gene calls are TRBV7-9 and TRBJ1-3; TRBD1 aligns across 9 bases. The CDR3 has 15 residues. CDR1 is SEHNR and CDR2 is FQNEAQ in the germline V gene (reference sequence). J was trimmed by 4 bases and V by 5 bases; bases with no gene match: 6.

The chain links TRBV18 to TRBJ2-1; D unresolved. Germline V lookup: CDR1 KGHSH, CDR2 LQKENI. Trimming pared 1 base from V and 2 bases from J, leaving 6 bases between. This CDR3 has 14 residues. The CDR3: CASSPQATYNEQFF. CDR3 nucleotides: TGTGCCAGCTCACCACAGGCCACCTACAATGAGCAGTTCTTC.